This T cell receptor (beta chain) came from a study of cytomegalovirus exposure and HLA in healthy donors (dated by TCRdb to about 2017). In terms of the full investigation: According to a later analysis, one platform produced both the 120 validation repertoires and the approximately 670 repertoires of the first cohort. The study aimed to test whether cataloging public T cell receptors could reveal signatures of past pathogen exposure. In addition to the first cohort of 500 to 850 subjects, a separate validation cohort of 120 different subjects was used. High-throughput TCR immunosequencing, statistical association of individual TCRs with disease status, and machine learning were combined to predict cytomegalovirus infection status. The paper's findings and limits, for the study overall: The study gave a list of over 150 TCR beta chains associated with cytomegalovirus. In vitro tests confirmed that a few of the cytomegalovirus-associated TCR beta chains recognize cytomegalovirus antigens. Most TCR sequences were seen in very few donors, while some public TCRs were found in many individuals. A later analysis had no HLA typing for the validation cohort, so co-occurrence there was scored across all 120 or so repertoires. The authors suggested that the approach could potentially be generalized to other disease states and immunological phenotypes. In a later analysis, TCRs clustered in the first cohort were found to also tend to co-occur in the approximately 110 validation repertoires, with about 93% of cluster scores above 0. Cytomegalovirus status was reported to be diagnosed by the classifier with high specificity and sensitivity in both the original and validation cohorts.

Separate from the roughly 700-subject first cohort, the validation cohort of some 130 subjects was the group to which the donors belonged. The CDR3 runs 16 residues from the cysteine to the phenylalanine. The kept DNA is CDR3 alone, 48 bases in frame from the first base. The germline V gene (reference sequence) supplies CDR1 LNHDA and CDR2 SQIVND. Trimming takes 5 bases from V and 0 bases from J, and the germline ends sit 13 bases apart. The library came from the immunoSEQ multiplex PCR assay. The authors processed their data as follows. A statistical classification framework was built to diagnose cytomegalovirus status from the catalog of TCR beta chain sequences. TCRdb took this table from immuneACCESS and kept in-frame rearrangements with V and J called. Such tables lack part of the clones; where checked against another copy, unresolved V genes explain under half of the gap, and the rest is unexplained. From that table come the V and J calls and clone size; the DNA was used to work out D and trimming. The sample records 55,000 to 80,000 clones, roughly 94% of which are singletons. The ten top clones hold over 6.5% of the sample.

In regard to this clone: Its cognate antigen has yet to be identified. The record has no base qualities; no much larger clone is one base away.

The chain was built from TRBV19 and TRBJ2-2, with TRBD1 as a weak D call on 6 bases. Sequencing used PBMCs. The sequence derives from a woman aged 18-29 years in good health and CMV-seropositive. CDR3 protein: CASSRRQGSNTGELFF. The DNA sequence is as follows: TGTGCCAGTAGTCGTCGTCAGGGGTCGAACACCGGGGAGCTGTTTTTT. With the rest looked up from the reference TRBV19 and TRBJ2-2 genes rather than sequenced, the full variable domain is DGGITQSPKYLFRKEGQNVTLSCEQNLNHDAMYWYRQDPGQGLRLIYYSQIVNDFQKGDIAEGYSVSREKKESFPLTVTSAQKNPTAFYLCASSRRQGSNTGELFFGEGSRLTVL.